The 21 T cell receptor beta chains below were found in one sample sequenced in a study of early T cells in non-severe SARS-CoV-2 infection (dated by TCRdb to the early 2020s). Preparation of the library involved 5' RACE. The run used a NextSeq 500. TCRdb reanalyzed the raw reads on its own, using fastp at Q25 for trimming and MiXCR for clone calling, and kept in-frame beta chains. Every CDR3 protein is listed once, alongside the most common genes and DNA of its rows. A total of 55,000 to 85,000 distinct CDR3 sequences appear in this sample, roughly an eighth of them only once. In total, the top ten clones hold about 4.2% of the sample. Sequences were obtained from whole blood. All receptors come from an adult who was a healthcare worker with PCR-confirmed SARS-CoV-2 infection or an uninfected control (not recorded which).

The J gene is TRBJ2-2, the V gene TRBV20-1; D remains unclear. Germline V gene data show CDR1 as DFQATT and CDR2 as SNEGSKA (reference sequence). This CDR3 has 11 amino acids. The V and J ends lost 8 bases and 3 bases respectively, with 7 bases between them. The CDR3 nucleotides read TGCAGTTTAGCCGACACCGGGGAGCTGTTTTTT. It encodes CSLADTGELFF.

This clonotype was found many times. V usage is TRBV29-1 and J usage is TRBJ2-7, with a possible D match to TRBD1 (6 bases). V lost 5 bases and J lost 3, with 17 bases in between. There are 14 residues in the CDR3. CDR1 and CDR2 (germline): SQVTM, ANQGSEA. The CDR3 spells CSVRTGSPDYEQYF. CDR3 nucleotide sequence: TGCAGCGTTCGAACAGGGTCTCCAGACTACGAGCAGTACTTC.

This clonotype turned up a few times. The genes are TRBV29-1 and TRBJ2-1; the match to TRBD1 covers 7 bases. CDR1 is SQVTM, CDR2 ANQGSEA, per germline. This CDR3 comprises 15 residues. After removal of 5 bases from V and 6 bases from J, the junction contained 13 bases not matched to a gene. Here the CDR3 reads CSVQGGFLPPNEQFF. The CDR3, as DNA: TGCAGCGTTCAAGGGGGCTTTCTACCCCCCAATGAGCAGTTCTTC.

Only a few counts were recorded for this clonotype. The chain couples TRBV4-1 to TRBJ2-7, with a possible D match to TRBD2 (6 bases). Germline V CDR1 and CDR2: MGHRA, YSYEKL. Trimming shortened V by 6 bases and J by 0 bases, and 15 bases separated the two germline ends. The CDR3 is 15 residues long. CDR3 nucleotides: TGCGCCAGCAGAACAAGGTGGGACTCCTCCTACGAGCAGTACTTC. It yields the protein CASRTRWDSSYEQYF.

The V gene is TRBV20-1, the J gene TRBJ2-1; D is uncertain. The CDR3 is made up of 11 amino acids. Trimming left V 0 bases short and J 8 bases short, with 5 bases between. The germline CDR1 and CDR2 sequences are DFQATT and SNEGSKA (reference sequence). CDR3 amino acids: CSARDSHEQFF. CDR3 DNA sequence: TGCAGTGCTAGAGATTCACATGAGCAGTTCTTC.

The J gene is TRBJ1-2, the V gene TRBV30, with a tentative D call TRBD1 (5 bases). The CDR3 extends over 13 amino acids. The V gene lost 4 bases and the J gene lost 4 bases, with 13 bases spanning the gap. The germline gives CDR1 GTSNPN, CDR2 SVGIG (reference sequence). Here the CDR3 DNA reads TGTGCCTGGACCGAACAGGCACCCTATGGCTACACCTTC. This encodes CAWTEQAPYGYTF.

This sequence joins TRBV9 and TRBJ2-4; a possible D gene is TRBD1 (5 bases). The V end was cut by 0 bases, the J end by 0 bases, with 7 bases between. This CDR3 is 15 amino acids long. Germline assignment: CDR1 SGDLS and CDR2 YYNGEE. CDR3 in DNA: TGTGCCAGCAGCGTAGGACAGCTAGCCAAAAACATTCAGTACTTC. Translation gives CASSVGQLAKNIQYF.

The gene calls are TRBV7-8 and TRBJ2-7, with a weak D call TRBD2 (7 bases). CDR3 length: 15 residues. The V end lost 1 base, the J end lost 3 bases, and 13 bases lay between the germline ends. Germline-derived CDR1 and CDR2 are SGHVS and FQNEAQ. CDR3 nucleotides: TGTGCCAGCAGCTTAGGGGGGGGGCCCGGCTACGAGCAGTACTTC. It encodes CASSLGGGPGYEQYF. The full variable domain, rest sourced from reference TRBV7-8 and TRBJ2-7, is GAGVSQSPRYKVAKRGQDVALRCDPISGHVSLFWYQQALGQGPEFLTYFQNEAQLDKSGLPSDRFFAERPEGSVSTLKIQRTQQEDSAVYLCASSLGGGPGYEQYFGPGTRLTVT.

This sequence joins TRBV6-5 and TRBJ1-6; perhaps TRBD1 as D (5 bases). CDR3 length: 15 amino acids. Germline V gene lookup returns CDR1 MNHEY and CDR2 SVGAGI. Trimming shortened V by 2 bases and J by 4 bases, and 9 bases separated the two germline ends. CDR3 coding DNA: TGTGCCAGCAGTTACGGGGGGTTGTATAATTCACCCCTCCACTTT. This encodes CASSYGGLYNSPLHF.

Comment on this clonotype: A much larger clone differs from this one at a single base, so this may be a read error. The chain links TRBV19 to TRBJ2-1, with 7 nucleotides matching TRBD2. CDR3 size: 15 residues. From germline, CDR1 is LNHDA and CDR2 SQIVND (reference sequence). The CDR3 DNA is TGTACCAGCGGGAAAGATGGGGCTGGGAGCAATGAGCAGTTCTTC. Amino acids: CTSGKDGAGSNEQFF.

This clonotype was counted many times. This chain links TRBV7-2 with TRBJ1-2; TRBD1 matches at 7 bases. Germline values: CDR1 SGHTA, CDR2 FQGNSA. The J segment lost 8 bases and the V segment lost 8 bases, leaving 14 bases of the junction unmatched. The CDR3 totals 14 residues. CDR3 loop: CASVDRKTQGGYTF. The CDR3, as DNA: TGTGCCAGCGTGGACAGGAAAACCCAGGGAGGCTACACCTTC.

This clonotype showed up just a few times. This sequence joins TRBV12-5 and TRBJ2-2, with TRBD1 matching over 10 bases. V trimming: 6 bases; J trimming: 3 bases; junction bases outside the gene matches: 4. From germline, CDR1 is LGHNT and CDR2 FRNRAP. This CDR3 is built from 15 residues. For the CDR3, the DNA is TGTGCTAGTGGGTCGACAGGGGGCTACACCGGGGAGCTGTTTTTT. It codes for CASGSTGGYTGELFF.

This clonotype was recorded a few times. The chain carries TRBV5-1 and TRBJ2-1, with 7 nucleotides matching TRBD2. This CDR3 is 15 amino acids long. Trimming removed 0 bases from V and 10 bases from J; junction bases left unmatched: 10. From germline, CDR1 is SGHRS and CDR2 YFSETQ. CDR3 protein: CASSLEWTRWDEQFF. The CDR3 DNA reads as TGCGCCAGCAGCTTGGAATGGACTAGATGGGACGAGCAGTTCTTC.

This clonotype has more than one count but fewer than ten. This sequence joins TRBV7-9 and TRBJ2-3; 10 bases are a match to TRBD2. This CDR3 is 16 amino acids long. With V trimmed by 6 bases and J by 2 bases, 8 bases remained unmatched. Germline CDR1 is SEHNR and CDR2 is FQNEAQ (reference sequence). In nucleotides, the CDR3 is TGTGCCAGCAGGCCCGGGACTAGCGCCTCCACAGATACGCAGTATTTT. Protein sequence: CASRPGTSASTDTQYF. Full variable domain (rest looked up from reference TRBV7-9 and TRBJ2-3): DTGVSQNPRHKITKRGQNVTFRCDPISEHNRLYWYRQTLGQGPEFLTYFQNEAQLEKSRLLSDRFSAERPKGSFSTLEIQRTEQGDSAMYLCASRPGTSASTDTQYFGPGTRLTVL.

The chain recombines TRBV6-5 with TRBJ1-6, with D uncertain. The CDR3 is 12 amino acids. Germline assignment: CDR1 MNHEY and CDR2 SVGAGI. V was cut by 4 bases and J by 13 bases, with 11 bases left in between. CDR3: CASSSLDWPLHF. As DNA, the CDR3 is TGTGCCAGCAGTTCTCTGGACTGGCCCCTCCACTTT.

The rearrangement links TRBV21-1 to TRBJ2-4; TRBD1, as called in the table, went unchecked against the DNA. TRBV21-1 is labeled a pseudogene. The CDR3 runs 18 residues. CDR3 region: CASSNRGRGCIVKNIQYF. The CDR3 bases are TGTGCCAGCAGCAATAGGGGGCGTGGGTGCATAGTCAAAAACATTCAGTACTTC.

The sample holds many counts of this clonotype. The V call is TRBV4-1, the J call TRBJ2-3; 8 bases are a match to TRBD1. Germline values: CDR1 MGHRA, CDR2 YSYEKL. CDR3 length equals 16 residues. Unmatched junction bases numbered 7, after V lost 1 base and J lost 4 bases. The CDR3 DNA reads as TGCGCCAGCAGCCAAGTGAGGACAGGGTCCCCAGATACGCAGTATTTT. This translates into CASSQVRTGSPDTQYF.

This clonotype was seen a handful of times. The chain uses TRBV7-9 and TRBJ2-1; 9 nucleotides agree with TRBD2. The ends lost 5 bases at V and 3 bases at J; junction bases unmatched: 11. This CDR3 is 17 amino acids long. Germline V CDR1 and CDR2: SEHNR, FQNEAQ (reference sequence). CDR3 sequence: CASSPTFQREDYNEQFF. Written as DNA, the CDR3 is TGTGCCAGCAGCCCCACCTTCCAGCGGGAGGACTACAATGAGCAGTTCTTC.

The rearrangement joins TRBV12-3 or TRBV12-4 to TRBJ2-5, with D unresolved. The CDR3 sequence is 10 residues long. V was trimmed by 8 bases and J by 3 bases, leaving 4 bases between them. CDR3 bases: TGTGCCAGCGCCAAAGAGACCCAGTACTTC. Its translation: CASAKETQYF.

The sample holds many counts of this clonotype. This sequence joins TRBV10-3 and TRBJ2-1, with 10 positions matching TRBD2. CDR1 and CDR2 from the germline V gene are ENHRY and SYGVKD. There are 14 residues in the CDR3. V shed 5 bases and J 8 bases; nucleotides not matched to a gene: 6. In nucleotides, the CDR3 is TGTGCCATCAGTCCGAGCGGGGGGGCCCATGAGCAGTTCTTC. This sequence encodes CAISPSGGAHEQFF.

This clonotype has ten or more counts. The CDR3 DNA reads as TGTGCCAGTAGTATAGGATCCGCCGGGGAGCTGTTTTTT. Its protein is CASSIGSAGELFF. V and J are TRBV19 and TRBJ2-2; D gene ambiguous. The CDR3 is 13 residues long. Between the trimmed V and J ends, which lost 1 base and 6 bases, there was a span of 6 bases. Germline CDR1 reads LNHDA; CDR2 reads SQIVND (reference sequence).